This T cell receptor (beta chain) derives from a study of cytomegalovirus exposure and HLA in healthy donors. Study-wide results and caveats: The CMV antigen specificity of three CMV-associated chains was confirmed through in vitro analysis. Sequence variants that were highly shared formed a cluster that was likely a sequencing artifact.

Turning to this clone: Its antigen is still unknown.

Vbeta (60) and Jbeta (13) primers were used in the PCR. TCRdb keeps only in-frame clones here, not all; method: immunoSEQ multiplex PCR. The repertoire holds 140,000 to 150,000 clones, with more than 55% as singletons. The sequenced sample was PBMCs. The receptor comes from a woman aged 55-75 years in good health and CMV-seronegative.

The CDR3 region is CASKRGDFSGANVLTF. The CDR3 nucleotides read TGTGCCAGCAAGCGGGGGGATTTCTCTGGGGCCAACGTCCTGACTTTC. The J gene is TRBJ2-6, the V gene TRBV19; 9 bases are a match to TRBD2. Per germline, CDR1 LNHDA and CDR2 SQIVND (reference sequence). Losses at the gene ends were 9 bases for V and 0 bases for J; bases not matched to a gene: 6. This CDR3 has 16 amino acids.